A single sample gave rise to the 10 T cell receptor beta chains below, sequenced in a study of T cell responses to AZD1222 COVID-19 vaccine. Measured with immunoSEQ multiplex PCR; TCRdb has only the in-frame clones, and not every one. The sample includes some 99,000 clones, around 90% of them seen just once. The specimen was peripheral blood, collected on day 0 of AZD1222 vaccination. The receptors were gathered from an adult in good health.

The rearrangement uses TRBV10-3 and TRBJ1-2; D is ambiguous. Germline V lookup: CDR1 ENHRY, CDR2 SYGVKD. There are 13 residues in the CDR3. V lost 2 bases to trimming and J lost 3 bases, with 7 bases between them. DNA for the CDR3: TGTGCCATCAGTGAGGGGCAAGACTATGGCTACACCTTC. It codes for CAISEGQDYGYTF.

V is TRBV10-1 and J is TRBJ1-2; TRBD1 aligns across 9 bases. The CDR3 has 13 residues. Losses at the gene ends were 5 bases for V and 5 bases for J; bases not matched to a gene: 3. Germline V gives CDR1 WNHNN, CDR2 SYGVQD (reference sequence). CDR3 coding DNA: TGCGCCAGCAGTATCGGACAGGGGTATGGCTACACCTTC. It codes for CASSIGQGYGYTF.

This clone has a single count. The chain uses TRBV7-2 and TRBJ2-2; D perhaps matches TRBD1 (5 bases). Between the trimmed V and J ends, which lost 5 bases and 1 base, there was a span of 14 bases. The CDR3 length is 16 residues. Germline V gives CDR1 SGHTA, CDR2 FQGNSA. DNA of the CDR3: TGTGCCAGCAGCCCGTTTAAGGGGCTGAACACCGGGGAGCTGTTTTTT. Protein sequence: CASSPFKGLNTGELFF.

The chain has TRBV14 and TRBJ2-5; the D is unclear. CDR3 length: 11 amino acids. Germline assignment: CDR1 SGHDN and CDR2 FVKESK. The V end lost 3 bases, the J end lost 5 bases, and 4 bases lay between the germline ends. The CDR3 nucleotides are TGTGCCAGCAGCCATTCCGAGACCCAGTACTTC. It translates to CASSHSETQYF.

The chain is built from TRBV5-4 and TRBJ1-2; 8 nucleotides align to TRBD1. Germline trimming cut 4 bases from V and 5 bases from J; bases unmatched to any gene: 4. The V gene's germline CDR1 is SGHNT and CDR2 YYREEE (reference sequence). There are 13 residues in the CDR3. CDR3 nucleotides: TGTGCCAGCAGCCCGGGACAGGCGTATGGCTACACCTTC. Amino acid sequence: CASSPGQAYGYTF.

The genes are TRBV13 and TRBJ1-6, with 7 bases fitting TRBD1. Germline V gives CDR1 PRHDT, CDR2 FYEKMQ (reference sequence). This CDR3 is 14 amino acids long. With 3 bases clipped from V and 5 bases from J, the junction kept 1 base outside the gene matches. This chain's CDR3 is CASSLDRNNSPLHF. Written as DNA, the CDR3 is TGTGCCAGCAGCTTGGACAGGAATAATTCACCCCTCCACTTT.

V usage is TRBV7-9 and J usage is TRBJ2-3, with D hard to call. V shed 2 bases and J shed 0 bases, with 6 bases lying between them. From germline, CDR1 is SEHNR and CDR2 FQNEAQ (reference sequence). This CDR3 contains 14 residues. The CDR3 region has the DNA TGTGCCAGCAGCTTAATCGCCAGCACAGATACGCAGTATTTT. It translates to CASSLIASTDTQYF.

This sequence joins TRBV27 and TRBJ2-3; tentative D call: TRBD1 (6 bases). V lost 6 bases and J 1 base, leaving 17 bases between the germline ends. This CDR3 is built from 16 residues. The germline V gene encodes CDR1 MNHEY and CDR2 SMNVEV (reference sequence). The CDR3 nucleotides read TGTGCCAGCAGCTCCCCACAGGGTCAAGGCACAGATACGCAGTATTTT. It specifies CASSSPQGQGTDTQYF.

CDR3 coding DNA: TGTGCCAGCAGCCTTCACTTCGCCAAATTTCGGACAGATACGCAGTATTTT. Protein product: CASSLHFAKFRTDTQYF. The V and J genes are TRBV6-8 and TRBJ2-3; no firm D call. Trimming left V 6 bases short and J 3 bases short, with 22 bases between. CDR1 and CDR2 from the germline V gene are MNHGY and SAAAGT. This CDR3 is 17 amino acids long.

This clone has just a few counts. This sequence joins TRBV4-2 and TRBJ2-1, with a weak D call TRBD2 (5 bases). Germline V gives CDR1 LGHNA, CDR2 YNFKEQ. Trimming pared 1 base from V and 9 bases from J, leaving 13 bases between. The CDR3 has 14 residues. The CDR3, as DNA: TGTGCCAGCAGCCAAGCTCGGGGTCGGGGTGAGCAGTTCTTC. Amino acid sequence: CASSQARGRGEQFF.